Below are 17 T cell receptor beta chains sequenced from a single sample in a study of blood T cells in healthy people across ages. Sample-barcoded 5' priming and a J-beta primer mix drove a second PCR of 7 to 11 cycles. TCRdb re-derived calls from the 5' RACE reads in MiXCR, one entry per CDR3 protein. This table holds more than 1.4 million distinct CDR3 sequences, roughly 40% found once. What was sequenced was blood. All receptors come from a woman aged 18-30 years in good health.

This clonotype has a count of ten or more. This chain links TRBV20-1 with TRBJ2-1; D is uncertain. Trimming took off 5 bases at V and 6 bases at J, with 8 bases between the two ends. The CDR3 extends over 11 amino acids. Germline lookup yields CDR1 DFQATT and CDR2 SNEGSKA (reference sequence). As DNA, the CDR3 is TGCAGTGCTCCAACCTTCAATGAGCAGTTCTTC. It yields the protein CSAPTFNEQFF.

The chain employs TRBV6-5 and TRBJ1-1; D is unresolved. The germline V and J ends were trimmed by 6 bases and 0 bases, with 11 bases remaining between them. The germline V gene has CDR1 MNHEY and CDR2 SVGAGI. The CDR3 sequence is 14 residues long. In DNA, the CDR3 is TGTGCCAGCAGCCGAACGCGACTGAACACTGAAGCTTTCTTT. It codes for CASSRTRLNTEAFF.

CDR3 in amino acids: CASSFRTAGANVLTF. For the CDR3, the DNA is TGTGCCAGCAGCTTTAGGACAGCTGGGGCCAACGTCCTGACTTTC. The chain uses TRBV5-4 and TRBJ2-6; D may be TRBD1 (6 bases). CDR3 size: 15 residues. Trimming shortened V by 2 bases and J by 2 bases, and 8 bases separated the two germline ends. Per the germline V gene, CDR1 is SGHNT and CDR2 is YYREEE (reference sequence).

CDR3 nucleotide sequence: TGTGCCAGCAGTGAAGGGGCAGTTGATAGCAATCAGCCCCAGCATTTT. This gives the protein CASSEGAVDSNQPQHF. The chain joins TRBV2 to TRBJ1-5; D is unresolved. V was cut by 1 base and J by 0 bases, with 10 bases left in between. The CDR3 is made up of 16 amino acids. The germline V gene has CDR1 SNHLY and CDR2 FYNNEI.

V is TRBV2 and J is TRBJ2-1; unclear D gene. The CDR3 is made up of 14 amino acids. Trimming took 6 bases from V and 9 from J, leaving 18 bases between them. Germline lookup yields CDR1 SNHLY and CDR2 FYNNEI. CDR3 coding DNA: TGTGCCAGCAGCGAGGCTTTCAGTGTAAGTGAGCAGTTCTTC. Encoded protein: CASSEAFSVSEQFF.

The rearrangement joins TRBV20-1 to TRBJ2-4; D remains ambiguous. Judging by the DNA end, TRBJ2-7 fits better; the J call may be wrong. Germline V gene sequence: CDR1 DFQATT, CDR2 SNEGSKA (reference sequence). CDR3 length equals 15 residues. CDR3: CSARDLDGSAYEQYF. DNA of the CDR3: TGCAGTGCTAGAGATCTTGATGGATCAGCCTACGAGCAGTACTTC.

The chain is built from TRBV10-3 and TRBJ2-7, with TRBD2 as a possible D gene (6 bases). The CDR3 is made up of 12 amino acids. V was shortened by 4 bases and J by 4 bases, with 8 bases between the two germline ends. Germline CDR1 and CDR2: ENHRY and SYGVKD. CDR3 nucleotide sequence: TGTGCCATCAGTGGGGGGGAATACGAGCAGTACTTC. Its translation is CAISGGEYEQYF.

This clonotype appeared many times. The chain has TRBV29-1 and TRBJ2-7; no firm D call. Germline-derived CDR1 and CDR2 are SQVTM and ANQGSEA. This CDR3 contains 14 residues. Trimming removed 7 bases at V and 2 bases at J, with 18 bases between. The CDR3 protein is CSASPSVSTYEQYF. CDR3 sequence (DNA): TGCAGCGCGTCACCATCGGTCTCTACCTACGAGCAGTACTTC.

The V call is TRBV6-5, the J call TRBJ1-2, with D perhaps matching TRBD1 (5 bases). In germline, CDR1 is MNHEY, CDR2 SVGAGI. There are 13 residues in the CDR3. Trimming pared 6 bases from V and 4 bases from J, leaving 12 bases between. This chain's CDR3 is CASSTSGTYGYTF. The CDR3 nucleotides are TGTGCCAGCAGCACCTCGGGGACCTATGGCTACACCTTC.

This clonotype turned up a few times. This chain joins TRBV6-1 and TRBJ2-1; TRBD2 is a possible D gene (6 bases). The CDR3 is 14 residues long. Germline V gene lookup returns CDR1 MNHNS and CDR2 SASEGT. V was trimmed by 3 bases and J by 4 bases, leaving 10 bases between them. Here the CDR3 reads CASSEAAGYNEQFF. CDR3 in DNA: TGTGCCAGCAGTGAGGCGGCGGGATACAATGAGCAGTTCTTC.

The V and J genes are TRBV6-1 and TRBJ2-1; 12 nucleotides align to TRBD2. The ends lost 7 bases at V and 9 bases at J; junction bases unmatched: 10. Germline V CDR1 and CDR2: MNHNS, SASEGT. The CDR3 length is 15 residues. This CDR3 reads CASIKLAGGGSEQFF. CDR3 DNA: TGTGCCAGCATCAAACTAGCGGGGGGTGGTAGTGAGCAGTTCTTC.

The chain is built from TRBV5-4 and TRBJ2-3; 15 nucleotides match TRBD2. Trimming cost V 2 bases and J 4 bases; bases outside gene matches: 11. The CDR3 has 19 residues. Looked up from germline, CDR1 is SGHNT and CDR2 is YYREEE (reference sequence). CDR3 residues: CASSFRVGLAGGRSDTQYF. CDR3 nucleotide sequence: TGTGCCAGCAGCTTTAGGGTAGGACTAGCGGGAGGGAGGTCAGATACGCAGTATTTT.

V gene TRBV30 combines with J gene TRBJ2-7, with TRBD2 identical over 7 bases. Unmatched junction bases numbered 1, after V lost 4 bases and J lost 1 base. Germline CDR1 and CDR2: GTSNPN and SVGIG (reference sequence). This CDR3 is built from 12 residues. The CDR3 DNA is TGTGCCTGGACGCGGGGGTCCTACGAGCAGTACTTC. Its protein product is CAWTRGSYEQYF. Drawing the rest from reference TRBV30 and TRBJ2-7, the complete variable domain is SQTIHQWPATLVQPVGSPLSLECTVEGTSNPNLYWYRQAAGRGLQLLFYSVGIGQISSEVPQNLSASRPQDRQFILSSKKLLLSDSGFYLCAWTRGSYEQYFGPGTRLTVT.

The CDR3 loop reads CASSRQGVQGDGYTF. The CDR3 DNA reads as TGTGCCAGCAGCAGACAGGGGGTCCAAGGTGATGGCTACACCTTC. V usage is TRBV5-5 and J usage is TRBJ1-2, with 9 bases fitting TRBD1. V lost 4 bases and J lost 6; bases outside the gene matches: 10. The CDR3 contains 15 residues. Germline CDR1 and CDR2: SGHKS and YYEKEE (reference sequence). Full variable domain (missing parts from reference TRBV5-5 and TRBJ1-2): DAGVTQSPTHLIKTRGQQVTLRCSPISGHKSVSWYQQVLGQGPQFIFQYYEKEERGRGNFPDRFSARQFPNYSSELNVNALLLGDSALYLCASSRQGVQGDGYTFGSGTRLTVV.

Here the CDR3 DNA reads TGTGCCAGCAGCCGGCTAGGGTCGTGGACCCAGTACTTC. Protein: CASSRLGSWTQYF. V is TRBV7-2 and J is TRBJ2-7; D gene ambiguous. The J call may not be correct, given that the DNA end is closer to TRBJ2-5. CDR3 length equals 13 residues. In germline, CDR1 is SGHTA, CDR2 FQGNSA.

The chain couples TRBV6-5 to TRBJ2-1; no definite D call. The CDR3 totals 14 residues. CDR1 and CDR2 from the germline V gene are MNHEY and SVGAGI. Trimming pared 0 bases from V and 13 bases from J, leaving 16 bases between. The CDR3 DNA reads TGTGCCAGCAGTTACTCGACCAGCGCAGAGACCCAGTTCTTC. Its translation: CASSYSTSAETQFF.

This clonotype was recorded a few times. The V gene is TRBV6-1, the J gene TRBJ2-3; no definite D call. V lost 4 bases, J lost 1 base, and 9 bases lay in between. The CDR3 is 14 amino acids. Per germline, CDR1 MNHNS and CDR2 SASEGT. The CDR3 is CASSARRGTDTQYF. CDR3 nucleotides: TGTGCCAGCAGTGCCCGCCGGGGCACAGATACGCAGTATTTT.